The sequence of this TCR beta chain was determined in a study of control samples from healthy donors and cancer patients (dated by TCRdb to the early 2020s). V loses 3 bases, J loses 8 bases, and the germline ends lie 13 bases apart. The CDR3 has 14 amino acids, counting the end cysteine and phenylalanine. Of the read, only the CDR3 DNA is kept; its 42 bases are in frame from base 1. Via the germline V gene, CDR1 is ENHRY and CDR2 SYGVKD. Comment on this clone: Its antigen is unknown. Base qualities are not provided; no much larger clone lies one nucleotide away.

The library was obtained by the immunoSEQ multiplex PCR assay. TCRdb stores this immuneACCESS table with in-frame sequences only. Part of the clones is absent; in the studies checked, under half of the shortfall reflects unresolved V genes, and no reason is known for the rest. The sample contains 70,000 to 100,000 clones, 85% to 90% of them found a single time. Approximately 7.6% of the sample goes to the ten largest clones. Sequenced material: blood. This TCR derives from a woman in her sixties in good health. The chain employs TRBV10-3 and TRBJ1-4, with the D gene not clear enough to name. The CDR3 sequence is CAISDLEEGEKLFF. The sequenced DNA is TGTGCCATCAGTGATTTGGAGGAAGGCGAAAAACTGTTTTTT.